The table lists the clone carrying this TCR beta chain with a few counts. As yet, its antigen is unknown. V lost 10 bases, J lost 2 bases, and 7 bases stayed unmatched. The CDR3 has 13 residues. The V gene's germline CDR1 is MNHEY and CDR2 SVGAGI. The entry originates in a study of T cell responses to AZD1222 COVID-19 vaccine. Whole-study results and caveats: The donors showed a predominance of white British ancestry and of females, with possible underestimation of clonal diversity. Researchers took repertoire samples only after the peak T cell response had come. Along spike, vaccine-associated CD4 TCRs were found throughout, with dominance at 160-218 and 743-854.

The assay was immunoSEQ multiplex PCR, and TCRdb's table has in-frame clones only and misses some. The repertoire holds 140,000 or so clones, 80% to 95% seen once, with over 1.5% in the top ten. The J gene is TRBJ1-1, the V gene TRBV6-5; TRBD1 aligns across 7 bases. The sequence was obtained from an adult in good health. Sequencing was performed on peripheral blood, taken on day 0 of AZD1222 vaccination. The CDR3 DNA is TGTGCCACCCAACAGGGGATTAACACTGAAGCTTTCTTT. Protein sequence: CATQQGINTEAFF.